Following are 5 T cell receptor beta chains from one sample sequenced in a study of blood T cells in healthy people across ages. A second PCR of 7 to 11 cycles used a sample-barcoded 5' primer and a J-beta primer mix. Via MiXCR, TCRdb re-called the 5' RACE reads, giving one row per CDR3 protein. The sample lists fewer than 2,000,000 distinct CDR3 sequences, about 31% occurring once. The material sequenced was blood. The source is a woman under 40 in good health.

The chain joins TRBV4-1 to TRBJ2-2; D possibly corresponds to TRBD1 (6 bases). Trimming removed 4 bases at V and 3 bases at J, with 15 bases between. CDR1 is MGHRA and CDR2 is YSYEKL in the germline V gene. The CDR3 has 16 amino acids. This CDR3 is CASSRYGQLYTGELFF. CDR3 DNA: TGCGCCAGCAGCCGATACGGACAGTTATACACCGGGGAGCTGTTTTTT.

A single count supports this clonotype. The rearrangement joins TRBV4-1 to TRBJ2-1, with TRBD1 matching 8 bases. Germline V lookup: CDR1 MGHRA, CDR2 YSYEKL. The length of the CDR3 is 13 residues. J gave up 10 bases and V 4 bases, and 6 bases lay outside the gene matches. CDR3 in amino acids: CASSRAGGLEQFF. The CDR3 DNA reads TGCGCCAGCAGCCGGGCAGGGGGCTTGGAGCAGTTCTTC.

This clonotype was recorded a few times. The V gene is TRBV12-3 or TRBV12-4, the J gene TRBJ1-4; 7 positions agree with TRBD1. The CDR3 contains 18 residues. With 8 bases clipped from V and 7 bases from J, the junction kept 22 bases outside the gene matches. CDR3 sequence reads: CASRPPGGQPRWGEKLFF. The CDR3 DNA sequence: TGTGCCAGCCGACCCCCCGGGGGACAGCCCCGCTGGGGTGAAAAACTGTTTTTT.

This clonotype was observed a handful of times. This rearrangement joins TRBV5-1 to TRBJ2-4, with D perhaps assigned TRBD1 or TRBD2 (5 bases each). This CDR3 has 14 residues. V was trimmed by 4 bases and J by 4 bases, leaving 12 bases between them. Germline assignment: CDR1 SGHRS and CDR2 YFSETQ. The CDR3 protein is CASSPSGTKNIQYF. In DNA, the CDR3 is TGCGCCAGCAGCCCCTCGGGGACGAAAAACATTCAGTACTTC. Filled out from reference TRBV5-1 and TRBJ2-4, the complete variable domain reads KAGVTQTPRYLIKTRGQQVTLSCSPISGHRSVSWYQQTPGQGLQFLFEYFSETQRNKGNFPGRFSGRQFSNSRSEMNVSTLELGDSALYLCASSPSGTKNIQYFGAGTRLSVL.

V is TRBV6-1 and J is TRBJ2-1, with 7 positions matching TRBD1. Germline assignment: CDR1 MNHNS and CDR2 SASEGT. Trimming removed 2 bases from V and 8 bases from J; junction bases left unmatched: 6. CDR3 length equals 14 residues. The CDR3 nucleotides are TGTGCCAGCAGTGAAAAGACAGGGTTCCATGAGCAGTTCTTC. Its protein is CASSEKTGFHEQFF.